What follows are 9 T cell receptor beta chains derived from one specimen sequenced in a study of blood T cell repertoires in COVID-19. Here immunoSEQ multiplex PCR was the method, and the copy in TCRdb shows in-frame clones only, minus some. The table shows more than 350,000 clones, with more than 75% occurring only once. The sample taken for sequencing was peripheral blood. Receptors originate from a woman aged 25 to 39 with COVID-19, enrolled during active disease.

The chain has TRBV19 and TRBJ1-5, with 7 bases fitting TRBD1. The CDR3 spans 15 residues. V lost 5 bases to trimming and J lost 4 bases; unmatched junction nucleotides: 8. Germline V gene data show CDR1 as LNHDA and CDR2 as SQIVND (reference sequence). The CDR3 protein is CASSPRRQGNQPQHF. DNA for the CDR3: TGTGCCAGTAGTCCCCGTCGACAGGGTAATCAGCCCCAGCATTTT.

The J gene is TRBJ1-1, the V gene TRBV18; TRBD1 is a possible D gene (5 bases). Trimming left V 3 bases short and J 6 bases short, with 14 bases between. Germline V CDR1 and CDR2: KGHSH, LQKENI. This CDR3 has 14 residues. The CDR3 nucleotides are TGTGCCAGCTCACCCCCAGGGAATCGGGCTGAAGCTTTCTTT. Its translation: CASSPPGNRAEAFF.

This chain joins TRBV28 and TRBJ1-1, with D uncertain. The germline V gene has CDR1 MDHEN and CDR2 SYDVKM. This CDR3 is 11 amino acids long. Trimming pared 4 bases from V and 11 bases from J, leaving 11 bases between. CDR3 sequence reads: CASSSTRAAFF. CDR3 coding DNA: TGTGCCAGCAGTTCCACGCGGGCCGCTTTCTTT.

This chain joins TRBV30 and TRBJ2-5; possible D gene TRBD2, 5 bases. The V gene's germline CDR1 is GTSNPN and CDR2 SVGIG (reference sequence). V was trimmed by 4 bases and J by 5 bases, leaving 20 bases between them. The CDR3 is 15 residues long. CDR3 DNA sequence: TGTGCCTGGACCCGAGACCCAAGCCGGGGTGAGACCCAGTACTTC. This gives the protein CAWTRDPSRGETQYF.

This clone showed up just a few times. The genes are TRBV14 and TRBJ2-1; maybe TRBD1 (5 bases). Germline CDR1 reads SGHDN; CDR2 reads FVKESK. The CDR3 is 15 residues long. Trimming pared 0 bases from V and 6 bases from J, leaving 12 bases between. The CDR3 sequence is CASSQDRGLANEQFF. CDR3 DNA: TGTGCCAGCAGCCAAGATAGGGGCCTCGCCAATGAGCAGTTCTTC.

Details on this clone: Other DNA sequences in this sample translate to the same CDR3. The genes are TRBV27 and TRBJ1-5; D is undetermined. Trimming removed 3 bases at V and 4 bases at J, with 7 bases between. This CDR3 is built from 13 residues. Per germline, CDR1 MNHEY and CDR2 SMNVEV (reference sequence). CDR3 in amino acids: CASSFGLNQPQHF. The CDR3 region has the DNA TGTGCCAGCAGTTTTGGACTTAATCAGCCCCAGCATTTT.

The rearrangement links TRBV7-8 to TRBJ1-1; D not resolved. CDR3 length: 12 residues. The germline V gene encodes CDR1 SGHVS and CDR2 FQNEAQ. V lost 5 bases to trimming and J lost 6 bases, with 10 bases between them. The DNA for the CDR3 is TGTGCCAGCAGCCCCGAGGGCGCTGAAGCTTTCTTT. Its protein product is CASSPEGAEAFF.

V is TRBV27 and J is TRBJ2-3; TRBD2 is a possible D gene (6 bases). The germline gives CDR1 MNHEY, CDR2 SMNVEV (reference sequence). The CDR3 runs 15 residues. The ends were cut back, 2 bases at V and 2 bases at J, with 11 bases in the middle. The DNA of the CDR3 is TGTGCCAGCAGTTTAGTCCCGGGACTCACAGATACGCAGTATTTT. Translating gives CASSLVPGLTDTQYF.

This clone came up once. The gene calls are TRBV5-1 and TRBJ2-2; 7 bases are a match to TRBD2. Per germline, CDR1 SGHRS and CDR2 YFSETQ. J gave up 1 base and V 8 bases, and 5 bases lay outside the gene matches. This CDR3 comprises 14 residues. For the CDR3, the DNA is TGCGCCAGTCGCGGACTAGTGAACACCGGGGAGCTGTTTTTT. The encoded protein is CASRGLVNTGELFF.